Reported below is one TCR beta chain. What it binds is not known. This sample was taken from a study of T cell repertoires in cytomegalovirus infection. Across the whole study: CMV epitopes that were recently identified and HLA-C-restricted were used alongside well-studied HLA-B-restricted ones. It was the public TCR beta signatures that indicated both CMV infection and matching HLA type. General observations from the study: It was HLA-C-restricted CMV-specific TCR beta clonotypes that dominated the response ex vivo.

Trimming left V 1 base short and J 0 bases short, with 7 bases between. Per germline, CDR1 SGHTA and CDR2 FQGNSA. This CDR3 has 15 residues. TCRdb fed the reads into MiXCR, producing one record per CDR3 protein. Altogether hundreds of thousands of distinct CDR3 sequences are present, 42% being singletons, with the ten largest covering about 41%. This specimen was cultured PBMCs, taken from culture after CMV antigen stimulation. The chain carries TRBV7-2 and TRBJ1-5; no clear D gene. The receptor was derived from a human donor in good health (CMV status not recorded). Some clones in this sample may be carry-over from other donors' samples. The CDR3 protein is CASSLVRNSNQPQHF. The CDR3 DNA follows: TGTGCCAGCAGCTTAGTCAGGAATAGCAATCAGCCCCAGCATTTT.